This T cell receptor beta chain was identified during a study of human T cells and chemical hapten exposure. Study conclusions and caveats: After DPC sensitization, TCRs above 1 in 1000 frequency showed no change.

V lost 6 bases, J lost 4 bases, and 12 bases lay in between. The CDR3 contains 13 residues. Each CDR3 protein is one row after TCRdb ran MiXCR on the RACE reads. This table has more than 75,000 distinct CDR3 sequences, approximately 8% appearing once. Time point given: healthy volunteer bleed at 6 weeks. It was unfractionated whole blood from which total RNA was extracted. About this clonotype itself: As yet, its antigen is unknown.

This receptor was taken from a male donor in good health. Some clones in this sample may be carry-over from other donors' samples. Sample: whole blood. V usage is TRBV12-3 or TRBV12-4 and J usage is TRBJ1-1; D perhaps matches TRBD1 (6 bases). The CDR3: CASRKQGITEAFF. The CDR3 DNA is TGTGCCAGCAGAAAACAGGGTATCACTGAAGCTTTCTTT.